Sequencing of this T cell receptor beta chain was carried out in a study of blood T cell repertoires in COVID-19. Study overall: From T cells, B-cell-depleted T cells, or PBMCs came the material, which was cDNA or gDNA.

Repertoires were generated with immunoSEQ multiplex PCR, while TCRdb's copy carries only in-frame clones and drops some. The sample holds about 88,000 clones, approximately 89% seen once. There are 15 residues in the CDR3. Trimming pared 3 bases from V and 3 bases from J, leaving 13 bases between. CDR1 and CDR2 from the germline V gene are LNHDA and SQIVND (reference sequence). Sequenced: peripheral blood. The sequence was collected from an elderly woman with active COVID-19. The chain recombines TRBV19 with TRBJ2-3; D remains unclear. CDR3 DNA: TGTGCCAGTAGTATTATGTCCCTCGGGACAGATACGCAGTATTTT. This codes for CASSIMSLGTDTQYF. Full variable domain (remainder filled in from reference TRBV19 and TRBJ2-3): DGGITQSPKYLFRKEGQNVTLSCEQNLNHDAMYWYRQDPGQGLRLIYYSQIVNDFQKGDIAEGYSVSREKKESFPLTVTSAQKNPTAFYLCASSIMSLGTDTQYFGPGTRLTVL.